These 17 T cell receptor beta chains were all obtained from the same sample, sequenced in a study of T cell responses to AZD1222 COVID-19 vaccine. Generated by immunoSEQ multiplex PCR, the TCRdb table keeps only in-frame clones and is missing some. The repertoire holds about 120,000 clones, with 93% as singletons. Sequenced material: peripheral blood, taken 28 days after the second AZD1222 dose. The receptor source for this set is an adult who received the AZD1222 COVID-19 vaccine.

This chain connects TRBV5-4 to TRBJ2-2; D might be TRBD2 (6 bases). Germline assignment: CDR1 SGHNT and CDR2 YYREEE (reference sequence). Trimming removed 2 bases at V and 3 bases at J, with 11 bases between. The length of the CDR3 is 15 residues. The chain's CDR3 is CASSLGGVDTGELFF. CDR3 nucleotide sequence: TGTGCCAGCAGCTTAGGAGGGGTCGACACCGGGGAGCTGTTTTTT.

The rearrangement joins TRBV19 to TRBJ2-2; 10 positions agree with TRBD2. The V gene's germline CDR1 is LNHDA and CDR2 SQIVND (reference sequence). Unmatched junction bases numbered 6, after V lost 0 bases and J lost 5 bases. CDR3 length equals 17 residues. The DNA of the CDR3 is TGTGCCAGTAGTATAGATGGGAGCGGGGGGGCGACCGGGGAGCTGTTTTTT. It specifies CASSIDGSGGATGELFF.

V usage is TRBV7-9 and J usage is TRBJ1-1; TRBD1 might be the D (5 bases). The length of the CDR3 is 16 residues. V lost 2 bases and J 6 bases, leaving 19 bases between the germline ends. Germline assignment: CDR1 SEHNR and CDR2 FQNEAQ (reference sequence). This CDR3 is CASSLRDGTAMAEAFF. The CDR3 nucleotides are TGTGCCAGCAGCTTACGGGACGGTACCGCGATGGCTGAAGCTTTCTTT.

This sequence joins TRBV27 and TRBJ1-5, with D perhaps TRBD1 (6 bases). Germline CDR1 MNHEY, CDR2 SMNVEV (reference sequence). This CDR3 contains 14 residues. Trimming stripped 3 bases from V and 7 bases from J, with 13 bases between. This CDR3 is CASSFEGGRQPQHF. DNA for the CDR3: TGTGCCAGCAGTTTTGAGGGGGGACGGCAGCCCCAGCATTTT.

This rearrangement joins TRBV19 to TRBJ2-1, with 8 nucleotides matching TRBD2. Germline V gives CDR1 LNHDA, CDR2 SQIVND (reference sequence). Germline trimming cut 4 bases from V and 7 bases from J; bases unmatched to any gene: 12. The CDR3 is 16 residues long. CDR3 protein: CASSKRDLAGRNEQFF. CDR3 coding DNA: TGTGCCAGTAGTAAACGAGACCTAGCGGGTCGGAATGAGCAGTTCTTC.

This chain uses TRBV29-1 with TRBJ2-1; 13 bases are a match to TRBD2. J was trimmed by 3 bases and V by 6 bases; bases with no gene match: 5. Germline CDR1 is SQVTM and CDR2 is ANQGSEA. This CDR3 is 15 amino acids long. The CDR3 nucleotides are TGCAGCGTCAGTTGGACTAGCGGGGGCTACAATGAGCAGTTCTTC. It codes for CSVSWTSGGYNEQFF.

The chain recombines TRBV6-2 or TRBV6-3 with TRBJ2-7, with D possibly called TRBD1 or TRBD2 (7 bases each). Trimming stripped 6 bases from V and 5 bases from J, with 14 bases between. The CDR3 sequence is 13 residues long. Germline V gives CDR1 MNHEY, CDR2 SVGEGT. In DNA, the CDR3 is TGTGCCAGCAGCGTACAGGGGAGGGACGAGCAGTACTTC. This codes for CASSVQGRDEQYF.

This clone is a singleton in its sample. The J gene is TRBJ2-7, the V gene TRBV29-1; 7 bases are shared with TRBD2. V shed 6 bases and J 6 bases; nucleotides not matched to a gene: 20. CDR1 and CDR2 (germline): SQVTM, ANQGSEA. CDR3 size: 16 residues. DNA for the CDR3: TGCAGCGTGATCTTAGCTGGGAGGGCCCTCGGGTCCGAGCAGTACTTC. This gives the protein CSVILAGRALGSEQYF.

The chain combines TRBV15 with TRBJ2-1; 10 bases fit TRBD2. The length of the CDR3 is 16 residues. With 3 bases clipped from V and 8 bases from J, the junction kept 10 bases outside the gene matches. Germline V lookup: CDR1 LNHNV, CDR2 YYDKDF (reference sequence). CDR3 in amino acids: CATSRVSGRNFDEQFF. In DNA form, the CDR3 reads TGTGCCACCAGCAGGGTTAGCGGGAGGAATTTCGATGAGCAGTTCTTC.

The chain couples TRBV7-8 to TRBJ1-1; 10 bases fit TRBD1. V trimming: 5 bases; J trimming: 9 bases; junction bases outside the gene matches: 6. The CDR3 is made up of 13 amino acids. CDR1 and CDR2 (germline): SGHVS, FQNEAQ. The CDR3 is CASSPPGQGKAFF. The CDR3 region has the DNA TGTGCCAGCAGCCCACCGGGACAGGGGAAAGCTTTCTTT.

The chain carries TRBV7-9 and TRBJ2-4, with D possibly being TRBD1 (5 bases). This CDR3 is 15 amino acids long. Germline V gives CDR1 SEHNR, CDR2 FQNEAQ (reference sequence). The V and J ends lost 5 bases and 0 bases respectively, with 11 bases between them. CDR3 DNA sequence: TGTGCCAGCAGCCCATCCAGGGAAGCCAAAAACATTCAGTACTTC. This gives the protein CASSPSREAKNIQYF. The complete variable domain, with remaining parts taken from reference TRBV7-9 and TRBJ2-4, reads DTGVSQNPRHKITKRGQNVTFRCDPISEHNRLYWYRQTLGQGPEFLTYFQNEAQLEKSRLLSDRFSAERPKGSFSTLEIQRTEQGDSAMYLCASSPSREAKNIQYFGAGTRLSVL.

J is TRBJ2-6 and V is TRBV4-1; maybe TRBD2 (5 bases). Trimming removed 1 base at V and 2 bases at J, with 9 bases between. Germline V gives CDR1 MGHRA, CDR2 YSYEKL. There are 16 residues in the CDR3. CDR3 coding DNA: TGCGCCAGCAGCCAAGGTGTGGAGGCTGGGGCCAACGTCCTGACTTTC. Its protein is CASSQGVEAGANVLTF.

CDR3 amino acids: CASSWQGTPNSGNTIYF. CDR3 sequence (DNA): TGCGCCAGCAGCTGGCAGGGGACCCCGAACTCTGGAAACACCATATATTTT. The V call is TRBV4-1, the J call TRBJ1-3; D may be TRBD1 (6 bases). The V gene lost 5 bases and the J gene lost 0 bases, with 17 bases spanning the gap. Germline V gives CDR1 MGHRA, CDR2 YSYEKL. The CDR3 spans 17 residues.

V and J are TRBV2 and TRBJ2-5; 9 bases align to TRBD2. The ends lost 2 bases at V and 2 bases at J; junction bases unmatched: 3. CDR3 length: 15 amino acids. Germline V gene data show CDR1 as SNHLY and CDR2 as FYNNEI. This CDR3 is CASSEQAGGQETQYF. The CDR3 nucleotides read TGTGCCAGCAGTGAACAAGCGGGAGGACAAGAGACCCAGTACTTC. Together with reference TRBV2 and TRBJ2-5, the CDR3 gives the full variable domain: EPEVTQTPSHQVTQMGQEVILRCVPISNHLYFYWYRQILGQKVEFLVSFYNNEISEKSEIFDDQFSVERPDGSNFTLKIRSTKLEDSAMYFCASSEQAGGQETQYFGPGTRLLVL.

J is TRBJ2-7 and V is TRBV6-2 or TRBV6-3; the D is unclear. This CDR3 spans 11 amino acids. Per germline, CDR1 MNHEY and CDR2 SVGEGT. Trimming cost V 4 bases and J 5 bases, with 6 bases left between them. As DNA, the CDR3 is TGTGCCAGCAGTTTGATGAACGAGCAGTACTTC. This codes for CASSLMNEQYF.

Written as DNA, the CDR3 is TGCGCCAGCAGCCAAGGGGAGGGACCAGCTAACTATGGCTACACCTTC. This codes for CASSQGEGPANYGYTF. This chain joins TRBV4-3 and TRBJ1-2, with D perhaps matching TRBD1 (5 bases). Trimming removed 1 base from V and 0 bases from J, with 12 bases in between. This CDR3 comprises 16 residues. The germline V gene has CDR1 LGHNA and CDR2 YSLEER.

Written as DNA, the CDR3 is TGTGCCAGCAGTTATGGGACTAGCGGGAGCGGCGGGGAGCTGTTTTTT. Encoded protein: CASSYGTSGSGGELFF. This chain connects TRBV6-2 or TRBV6-3 to TRBJ2-2; the match to TRBD2 covers 14 bases. Germline CDR1 reads MNHEY; CDR2 reads SVGEGT. Trimming took 3 bases from V and 7 from J; bases not matched to a gene: 4. The CDR3 consists of 16 residues.